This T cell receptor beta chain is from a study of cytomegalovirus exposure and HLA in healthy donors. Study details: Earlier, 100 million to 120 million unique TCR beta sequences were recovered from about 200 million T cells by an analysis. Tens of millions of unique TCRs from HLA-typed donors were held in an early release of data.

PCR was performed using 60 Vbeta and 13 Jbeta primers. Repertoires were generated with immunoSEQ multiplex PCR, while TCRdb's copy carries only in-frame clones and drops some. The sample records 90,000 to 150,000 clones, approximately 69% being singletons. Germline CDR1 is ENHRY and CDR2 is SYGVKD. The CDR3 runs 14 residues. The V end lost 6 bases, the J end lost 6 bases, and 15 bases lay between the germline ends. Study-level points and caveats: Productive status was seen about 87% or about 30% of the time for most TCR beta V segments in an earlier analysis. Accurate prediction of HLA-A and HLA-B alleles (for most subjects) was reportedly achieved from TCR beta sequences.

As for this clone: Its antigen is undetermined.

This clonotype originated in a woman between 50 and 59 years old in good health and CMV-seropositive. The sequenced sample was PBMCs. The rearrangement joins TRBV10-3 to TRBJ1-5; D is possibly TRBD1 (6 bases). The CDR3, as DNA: TGTGCCATCAGCGACACAGGGTCAACTCAGCCCCAGCATTTT. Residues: CAISDTGSTQPQHF.